This note documents a single T cell receptor (beta chain) sequence. Antigen specificity is unknown. Compared with germline, one end of the junction differs, possibly owing to a read error. This CDR3 has 16 amino acids. The germline CDR1 and CDR2 sequences are MGHRA and YSYEKL. The study, taken as a whole, reports: Whole repertoires were not studied in the larger cohort, only one V-J beta rearrangement.

TCRdb redid the calling of the 5' RACE reads with MiXCR, one entry per CDR3 protein. The sample records tens of thousands of distinct CDR3 sequences, around 26% being singletons. The sequence derives from a female donor with breast cancer. The sample was naive CD4+ T cells sorted from blood. Subset noted: naive CD4+ T cells, CD4+CD45RA+CD25-. The chain employs TRBV4-1 and TRBJ2-7; 9 bases are shared with TRBD1. The CDR3 DNA reads as TGTGCCAGCAGCCGAACCACCGGGACAGGGAGGAACGAGCAGTACTTC. Amino acids: CASSRTTGTGRNEQYF.